Listed here are 8 T cell receptor beta chains from one sample, sequenced in a study of blood T cell repertoires in COVID-19. Sequenced by immunoSEQ multiplex PCR; TCRdb stores in-frame clones only, minus some. The sample contains 150,000 to 200,000 clones, around four fifths of which appear only once. Sequencing was carried out using peripheral blood. These receptors were collected from a man between 60 and 75 years old with COVID-19, enrolled during active disease.

The chain uses TRBV7-2 and TRBJ2-2, with D unclear. The CDR3 spans 13 residues. V lost 2 bases to trimming and J lost 4 bases, with 5 bases between them. The germline V gene encodes CDR1 SGHTA and CDR2 FQGNSA. The CDR3, as DNA: TGTGCCAGCAGCTTATCGGGCACCGGGGAGCTGTTTTTT. This codes for CASSLSGTGELFF.

The DNA of the CDR3 is TGTGCCAGTAGTCGACAGGTTCCGAACACCGGGGAGCTGTTTTTT. It codes for CASSRQVPNTGELFF. The V gene is TRBV19, the J gene TRBJ2-2; TRBD1 might be the D (6 bases). Trimming removed 5 bases at V and 0 bases at J, with 10 bases between. The CDR3 extends over 15 amino acids. Per the germline V gene, CDR1 is LNHDA and CDR2 is SQIVND (reference sequence).

This clone was detected only a few times. The J gene is TRBJ1-4, the V gene TRBV5-1; 9 nucleotides align to TRBD1. This CDR3 contains 15 residues. Germline trimming cut 4 bases from V and 7 bases from J; bases unmatched to any gene: 8. CDR1 and CDR2 from the germline V gene are SGHRS and YFSETQ. CDR3 sequence (DNA): TGCGCCAGCAGCCCCGAACAGGGGGCAGGTGAAAAACTGTTTTTT. Encoded protein: CASSPEQGAGEKLFF.

V and J are TRBV7-9 and TRBJ2-2, with D possibly matching TRBD1 (6 bases). Germline V gene sequence: CDR1 SEHNR, CDR2 FQNEAQ (reference sequence). V was trimmed by 0 bases and J by 4 bases, leaving 9 bases between them. This CDR3 spans 15 amino acids. The CDR3 spells CASSLARGVTGELFF. The CDR3 DNA sequence: TGTGCCAGCAGCTTAGCCAGGGGCGTCACCGGGGAGCTGTTTTTT.

Worth noting for this clone: Other DNA sequences in this specimen translate into the identical CDR3. The chain couples TRBV12-3 or TRBV12-4 to TRBJ2-7; TRBD2 is a possible D gene (6 bases). V shed 8 bases and J shed 3 bases, with 11 bases lying between them. The CDR3 covers 12 residues. CDR3 protein: CASSPGGYEQYF. In DNA, the CDR3 is TGTGCCAGCTCCCCCGGGGGCTACGAGCAGTACTTC.

This clone occurred once. The V call is TRBV2, the J call TRBJ1-2, with 10 positions matching TRBD1. Germline V gives CDR1 SNHLY, CDR2 FYNNEI. J lost 4 bases, V lost 3 bases, and 5 bases had no gene match. This CDR3 is built from 15 residues. CDR3 sequence reads: CASSEQGQGIYGYTF. The CDR3 DNA follows: TGTGCCAGCAGTGAGCAGGGACAGGGGATCTATGGCTACACCTTC. The entire variable domain, with the rest obtained from reference TRBV2 and TRBJ1-2, is as follows: EPEVTQTPSHQVTQMGQEVILRCVPISNHLYFYWYRQILGQKVEFLVSFYNNEISEKSEIFDDQFSVERPDGSNFTLKIRSTKLEDSAMYFCASSEQGQGIYGYTFGSGTRLTVV.

The chain carries TRBV4-3 and TRBJ1-1, with a possible D match to TRBD1 (6 bases). The V gene lost 0 bases and the J gene lost 3 bases, with 14 bases spanning the gap. Germline V CDR1 and CDR2: LGHNA, YSLEER. CDR3 length: 16 amino acids. The DNA for the CDR3 is TGCGCCAGCAGCCAAGATTGGCAGACAGGCGACACTGAAGCTTTCTTT. Its translation is CASSQDWQTGDTEAFF.

V usage is TRBV20-1 and J usage is TRBJ2-7, with 7 bases lining up with TRBD1. Germline-derived CDR1 and CDR2 are DFQATT and SNEGSKA (reference sequence). With 3 bases clipped from V and 5 bases from J, the junction kept 10 bases outside the gene matches. The CDR3 covers 14 residues. CDR3 amino acids: CSASQTGNRDEQYF. CDR3 in DNA: TGCAGTGCTAGTCAGACAGGGAACAGGGACGAGCAGTACTTC.